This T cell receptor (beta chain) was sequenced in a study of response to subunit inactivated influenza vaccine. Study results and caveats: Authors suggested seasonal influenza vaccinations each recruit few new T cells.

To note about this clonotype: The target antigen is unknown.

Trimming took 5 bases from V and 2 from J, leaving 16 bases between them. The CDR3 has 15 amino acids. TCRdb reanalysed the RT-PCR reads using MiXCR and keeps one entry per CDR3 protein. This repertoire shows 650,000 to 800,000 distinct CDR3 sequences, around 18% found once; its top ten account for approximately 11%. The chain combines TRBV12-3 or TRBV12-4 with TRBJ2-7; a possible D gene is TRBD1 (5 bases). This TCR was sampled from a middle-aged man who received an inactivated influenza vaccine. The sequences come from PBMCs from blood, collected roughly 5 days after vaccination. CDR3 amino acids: CASSKTAFVTYEQYF. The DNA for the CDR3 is TGTGCCAGCAGTAAGACAGCTTTTGTTACCTACGAGCAGTACTTC.